This is a list of T cell receptor beta chains from one sample in a study of blood T cells in healthy people across ages. MiXCR was run by TCRdb on the 5' RACE reads, yielding one entry per CDR3 protein. The data show about 780,000 distinct CDR3 sequences, with about 46% seen just once and 15% to 20% held by the top ten. Sequences were obtained from blood. The receptors were sampled from a man of 80 years or more in good health. CDR3s include the opening cysteine and the closing phenylalanine or tryptophan. D genes are given only for firm matches. Clone size is given for some rows only: seen once, a few or many times, or a class if the clone is expanded.

d_call: TRBD1; j_call: TRBJ2-3; v_call: TRBV7-2; clone_size: .; cdr3_aa: CASSRGQGPSTDTQYF; cdr3_nt: TGTGCCAGCAGTCGGGGACAGGGACCTAGCACAGATACGCAGTATTTT
d_call: .; j_call: TRBJ2-7; v_call: TRBV7-2; clone_size: once; cdr3_aa: CASSFDDRPPAYEQYF; cdr3_nt: TGTGCCAGCAGCTTTGATGATCGGCCACCTGCCTACGAGCAGTACTTC
d_call: .; j_call: TRBJ1-3; v_call: TRBV29-1; clone_size: .; cdr3_aa: CSVSGQGSSGNTIYF; cdr3_nt: TGCAGCGTTTCCGGGCAGGGAAGTTCTGGAAACACCATATATTTT
d_call: .; j_call: TRBJ2-1; v_call: TRBV11-1; clone_size: .; cdr3_aa: CASSLFGTSPTFF; cdr3_nt: TGTGCCAGCAGCTTATTTGGGACGTCACCAACGTTCTTC
d_call: .; j_call: TRBJ2-7; v_call: TRBV9; clone_size: .; cdr3_aa: CASSGPGPLGYEQYF; cdr3_nt: TGTGCCAGCAGCGGTCCGGGACCTCTCGGCTACGAGCAGTACTTC
d_call: TRBD1; j_call: TRBJ2-7; v_call: TRBV29-1; clone_size: .; cdr3_aa: CSVEKGGRGRTYEQYF; cdr3_nt: TGCAGCGTTGAAAAAGGGGGCAGGGGGCGGACCTACGAGCAGTACTTC
d_call: .; j_call: TRBJ1-5; v_call: TRBV28; clone_size: .; cdr3_aa: CASRLRGHQPQHF; cdr3_nt: TGTGCCAGCCGCCTCAGGGGCCATCAGCCCCAGCATTTT
d_call: TRBD2; j_call: TRBJ2-5; v_call: TRBV7-9; clone_size: few; cdr3_aa: CASSPPVAGEETQYF; cdr3_nt: TGTGCCAGCAGCCCTCCGGTCGCGGGAGAAGAGACCCAGTACTTC
d_call: .; j_call: TRBJ2-7; v_call: TRBV28; clone_size: .; cdr3_aa: CASSPNYYEQYF; cdr3_nt: TGTGCCAGCAGCCCGAACTATTACGAGCAGTACTTC
d_call: .; j_call: TRBJ2-7; v_call: TRBV20-1; clone_size: .; cdr3_aa: CSAIKAGYEQYF; cdr3_nt: TGCAGTGCCATAAAGGCGGGTTACGAGCAGTACTTC
d_call: .; j_call: TRBJ2-3; v_call: TRBV29-1; clone_size: many; cdr3_aa: CSVEGGRVTDTQYF; cdr3_nt: TGCAGCGTTGAAGGGGGCAGGGTCACAGATACGCAGTATTTT
d_call: TRBD2; j_call: TRBJ2-1; v_call: TRBV3-1; clone_size: .; cdr3_aa: CASSQDLDQLAGGEQFF; cdr3_nt: TGTGCCAGCAGCCAAGATCTTGATCAGCTAGCGGGAGGCGAGCAGTTCTTC
d_call: TRBD2; j_call: TRBJ2-1; v_call: TRBV5-1; clone_size: once; cdr3_aa: CASSLRGWTSPRRNEQFF; cdr3_nt: TGCGCCAGCAGCCTCAGGGGATGGACTAGCCCCCGGAGGAATGAGCAGTTCTTC
d_call: TRBD2; j_call: TRBJ2-1; v_call: TRBV3-1; clone_size: .; cdr3_aa: CASSPSGGDNEQFF; cdr3_nt: TGTGCCAGCAGCCCTAGCGGGGGGGACAATGAGCAGTTCTTC
d_call: .; j_call: TRBJ2-7; v_call: TRBV28; clone_size: few; cdr3_aa: CASSLLVGGSYEQYF; cdr3_nt: TGTGCCAGCAGTTTACTAGTTGGAGGCTCCTACGAGCAGTACTTC
d_call: .; j_call: TRBJ2-3; v_call: TRBV30; clone_size: once; cdr3_aa: CAWNEGVGTDTQYF; cdr3_nt: TGTGCCTGGAACGAAGGAGTGGGCACAGATACGCAGTATTTT
d_call: .; j_call: TRBJ2-3; v_call: TRBV29-1; clone_size: .; cdr3_aa: CSEIGVRGDTQYF; cdr3_nt: TGCAGCGAAATAGGGGTCAGAGGAGATACGCAGTATTTT
d_call: .; j_call: TRBJ2-1; v_call: TRBV7-9; clone_size: .; cdr3_aa: CASSKRPAGGLRDNEQFF; cdr3_nt: TGTGCCAGCAGCAAAAGGCCGGCTGGGGGGCTCCGGGACAATGAGCAGTTCTTC
d_call: .; j_call: TRBJ2-3; v_call: TRBV24-1; clone_size: .; cdr3_aa: CATSDSGRRTDTQYF; cdr3_nt: TGTGCCACCAGTGACTCGGGACGGAGAACAGATACGCAGTATTTT
d_call: .; j_call: TRBJ1-6; v_call: TRBV2; clone_size: few; cdr3_aa: CASSENRANSPLHF; cdr3_nt: TGTGCCAGCAGTGAAAACAGGGCAAATTCACCCCTCCACTTT
d_call: TRBD2; j_call: TRBJ2-1; v_call: TRBV5-4; clone_size: few; cdr3_aa: CASSSDWVAGGNEQFF; cdr3_nt: TGTGCCAGCAGCTCGGATTGGGTAGCGGGAGGCAATGAGCAGTTCTTC
d_call: TRBD1; j_call: TRBJ2-7; v_call: TRBV9; clone_size: .; cdr3_aa: CASSRDSSAYEQYF; cdr3_nt: TGTGCCAGCAGCCGGGACAGTTCGGCCTACGAGCAGTACTTC
d_call: .; j_call: TRBJ1-1; v_call: TRBV28; clone_size: .; cdr3_aa: CASQEDQGQLMNTEAFF; cdr3_nt: TGTGCCAGCCAGGAGGATCAGGGCCAACTTATGAACACTGAAGCTTTCTTT
d_call: TRBD2; j_call: TRBJ2-7; v_call: TRBV7-6; clone_size: .; cdr3_aa: CASSLLAGVPDEQYF; cdr3_nt: TGTGCCAGCAGCTTACTAGCGGGAGTTCCGGATGAGCAGTACTTC
d_call: TRBD2; j_call: TRBJ2-1; v_call: TRBV4-3; clone_size: .; cdr3_aa: CASSQWTSGSQFF; cdr3_nt: TGCGCCAGCAGCCAATGGACTAGCGGGAGCCAGTTCTTC
d_call: TRBD1; j_call: TRBJ2-1; v_call: TRBV7-3; clone_size: many; cdr3_aa: CASSRDRYNEQFF; cdr3_nt: TGTGCCAGCAGCAGGGACAGATACAATGAGCAGTTCTTC
d_call: TRBD2; j_call: TRBJ2-5; v_call: TRBV7-2; clone_size: .; cdr3_aa: CASSRGEVIKETQYF; cdr3_nt: TGTGCCAGCAGCCGGGGGGAGGTGATCAAAGAGACCCAGTACTTC
d_call: .; j_call: TRBJ2-7; v_call: TRBV27; clone_size: .; cdr3_aa: CASSPRGLAYEQYF; cdr3_nt: TGTGCCAGCAGTCCCCGAGGGCTAGCCTACGAGCAGTACTTC
d_call: .; j_call: TRBJ2-5; v_call: TRBV10-3; clone_size: .; cdr3_aa: CAISESTRMEETQYF; cdr3_nt: TGTGCCATCAGTGAGTCTACCCGGATGGAAGAGACCCAGTACTTC
d_call: .; j_call: TRBJ2-1; v_call: TRBV9; clone_size: .; cdr3_aa: CASSVDGASSYNEQFF; cdr3_nt: TGTGCCAGCAGCGTAGATGGGGCTAGCTCCTACAATGAGCAGTTCTTC
d_call: TRBD2; j_call: TRBJ2-5; v_call: TRBV10-3; clone_size: many; cdr3_aa: CAISVAGTSGSQETQYF; cdr3_nt: TGTGCCATCAGTGTAGCCGGGACTAGCGGGTCACAAGAGACCCAGTACTTC
d_call: .; j_call: TRBJ1-1; v_call: TRBV9; clone_size: .; cdr3_aa: CASSTSDGETEAFF; cdr3_nt: TGTGCCAGCAGCACAAGTGACGGGGAAACTGAAGCTTTCTTT
d_call: .; j_call: TRBJ1-2; v_call: TRBV30; clone_size: .; cdr3_aa: CAWSEHESRYTF; cdr3_nt: TGTGCCTGGAGTGAACACGAATCGCGTTACACCTTC
d_call: .; j_call: TRBJ1-3; v_call: TRBV7-2; clone_size: .; cdr3_aa: CASSRMILGGNTIYF; cdr3_nt: TGTGCCAGCAGCCGGATGATCCTCGGGGGAAACACCATATATTTT
d_call: TRBD1; j_call: TRBJ2-5; v_call: TRBV29-1; clone_size: .; cdr3_aa: CSVAKGQPQETQYF; cdr3_nt: TGCAGCGTGGCGAAGGGACAGCCCCAAGAGACCCAGTACTTC
d_call: TRBD2; j_call: TRBJ2-4; v_call: TRBV10-3; clone_size: once; cdr3_aa: CAISDLAAGNGEQYF; cdr3_nt: TGTGCCATCAGTGACCTAGCGGCAGGGAACGGGGAGCAGTACTTC
d_call: TRBD1; j_call: TRBJ2-7; v_call: TRBV6-6; clone_size: few; cdr3_aa: CASGLNRGPYEQYF; cdr3_nt: TGTGCCTCAGGACTGAACAGGGGTCCCTACGAGCAGTACTTC
d_call: TRBD1; j_call: TRBJ2-5; v_call: TRBV20-1; clone_size: few; cdr3_aa: CSANRGRETQYF; cdr3_nt: TGCAGTGCTAACAGGGGGAGGGAGACCCAGTACTTC
d_call: .; j_call: TRBJ2-1; v_call: TRBV6-4; clone_size: few; cdr3_aa: CASSSGRGNEQFF; cdr3_nt: TGTGCCAGCAGTTCGGGGAGGGGGAATGAGCAGTTCTTC
d_call: .; j_call: TRBJ2-2; v_call: TRBV7-9; clone_size: .; cdr3_aa: CASSFSPGEYTGELFF; cdr3_nt: TGTGCCAGCAGCTTTTCCCCAGGGGAATACACCGGGGAGCTGTTTTTT
d_call: TRBD1; j_call: TRBJ2-3; v_call: TRBV18; clone_size: once; cdr3_aa: CASSPSRGPTDTQYF; cdr3_nt: TGTGCCAGCTCACCATCCAGGGGGCCGACAGATACGCAGTATTTT
d_call: .; j_call: TRBJ2-2; v_call: TRBV5-1; clone_size: .; cdr3_aa: CASSLAGAANTGELFF; cdr3_nt: TGCGCCAGCAGCTTGGCAGGGGCCGCGAACACCGGGGAGCTGTTTTTT
d_call: .; j_call: TRBJ2-4; v_call: TRBV6-5; clone_size: .; cdr3_aa: CASRTLAKNIQYF; cdr3_nt: TGTGCCAGCCGCACACTAGCCAAAAACATTCAGTACTTC
d_call: TRBD1; j_call: TRBJ2-1; v_call: TRBV7-2; clone_size: .; cdr3_aa: CASSVEGTGGGNEQFF; cdr3_nt: TGTGCCAGCAGCGTAGAGGGGACAGGGGGAGGCAATGAGCAGTTCTTC
d_call: TRBD2; j_call: TRBJ2-5; v_call: TRBV18; clone_size: .; cdr3_aa: CASSSRLAGVPQETQYF; cdr3_nt: TGTGCCAGCTCCTCACGACTAGCGGGAGTCCCACAAGAGACCCAGTACTTC
d_call: TRBD1; j_call: TRBJ2-2; v_call: TRBV5-1; clone_size: .; cdr3_aa: CASSQRTGYTGELFF; cdr3_nt: TGCGCCAGCAGCCAAAGGACAGGGTACACCGGGGAGCTGTTTTTT
d_call: TRBD2; j_call: TRBJ2-6; v_call: TRBV3-1; clone_size: .; cdr3_aa: CASSQDRTAPGLAGGTGANVLTF; cdr3_nt: TGTGCCAGCAGCCAAGATCGGACAGCCCCGGGACTAGCGGGAGGAACTGGGGCCAACGTCCTGACTTTC
d_call: .; j_call: TRBJ1-5; v_call: TRBV7-2; clone_size: .; cdr3_aa: CASSLGGGSEPQHF; cdr3_nt: TGTGCCAGCAGCTTAGGGGGGGGCAGTGAACCCCAGCATTTT